The clone carrying this T cell receptor (beta chain) was picked up a small number of times. This entry is derived from a study of T cells after yellow fever vaccination. Study details: SMART-Seq v4 Ultra Low Input handled preparation of low-cell-number fractions.

Researchers made TCR cDNA using 5'RACE template switching, and this step added a universal primer site and UMIs. Using its own MiXCR run on the 5' RACE reads, TCRdb lists one record per CDR3 protein. Here the sample spans hundreds of thousands of distinct CDR3 sequences, roughly 20% being singletons. The CDR3 consists of 16 residues. Trimming took 2 bases from V and 3 from J; bases not matched to a gene: 4. The clonotype comes from a man aged 18 to 30 who received the YFV17D yellow fever vaccine. The chain employs TRBV12-3 or TRBV12-4 and TRBJ2-7; TRBD2 matches at 13 bases. The material was PBMCs, obtained before the yellow fever booster vaccination. The CDR3 protein is CASSLPGLAGFYEQYF. As DNA, the CDR3 is TGTGCCAGCAGTTTACCGGGACTAGCGGGGTTCTACGAGCAGTACTTC.